This entry concerns a single T cell receptor (beta chain). The study profiled TCR beta VDJ and CDR3 using genomic DNA as template. TCRdb used MiXCR to reprocess the reads, holding one entry per CDR3 protein. The table lists some 120,000 distinct CDR3 sequences, over 30% of them singletons. The data belong to a study of CD8+CD57+ T cells in acquired aplastic anemia. Trimming removed 6 bases from V and 6 bases from J; junction bases left unmatched: 5. This CDR3 has 13 amino acids. Germline V lookup: CDR1 SNHLY, CDR2 FYNNEI. It was patients with CD8+CD57+ cell expansion by flow cytometry who were chosen for sequencing. Patient blood was sampled before any therapy had been received.

Sequencing was carried out using sorted CD4+, CD8+, or CD8+CD57+ T cells (not recorded which) from PBMCs. The TCR originated in a human donor with aplastic anemia. V is TRBV2 and J is TRBJ2-5, with TRBD1 identical over 9 bases. The chain's CDR3 is CASSLGTGKTQYF. CDR3 nucleotides: TGTGCCAGCAGCTTAGGGACAGGGAAGACCCAGTACTTC. The whole variable domain, remainder taken from reference TRBV2 and TRBJ2-5, is EPEVTQTPSHQVTQMGQEVILRCVPISNHLYFYWYRQILGQKVEFLVSFYNNEISEKSEIFDDQFSVERPDGSNFTLKIRSTKLEDSAMYFCASSLGTGKTQYFGPGTRLLVL.